The rows below give T cell receptor beta chains drawn from one sample of a study of cytomegalovirus exposure and HLA in healthy donors. Libraries were prepared by immunoSEQ multiplex PCR; TCRdb keeps only in-frame clonotypes and omits some of them. The table shows 220,000 or so clones, with roughly 91% occurring only once. Sample: PBMCs. Source of these receptors: a woman between 18 and 30 years old in good health and CMV-seropositive. CDR3s include the opening cysteine and the closing phenylalanine or tryptophan. D genes are given only for firm matches. Size tells how often a clone was seen (once, few, many) or the class of an expanded clone, and some rows leave it out.

d_gene,v_gene,abundance,j_gene,CDR3aa,CDR3nt
.,TRBV5-1,.,TRBJ1-4,CASSLGQSFGEKLFF,TGCGCCAGCAGCCTAGGACAGTCATTCGGTGAAAAACTGTTTTTT
.,TRBV27,.,TRBJ2-3,CASRRPGGTDTQYF,TGTGCCAGCAGAAGGCCAGGGGGCACAGATACGCAGTATTTT
TRBD2,TRBV27,.,TRBJ2-7,CASSLKPGLAGAGQYF,TGTGCCAGCAGTTTAAAGCCGGGACTAGCGGGAGCGGGGCAGTACTTC
.,TRBV27,.,TRBJ2-1,CASSLSQGSRYNEQFF,TGTGCCAGCAGTTTATCCCAGGGGAGCCGCTACAATGAGCAGTTCTTC
.,TRBV7-9,.,TRBJ1-1,CASSLGGVTNTEAFF,TGTGCCAGCAGCCTGGGAGGGGTTACGAACACTGAAGCTTTCTTT
.,TRBV6-1,.,TRBJ2-7,CASRLQGTYEQYF,TGTGCCAGCAGACTACAGGGCACCTACGAGCAGTACTTC
TRBD2,TRBV7-9,.,TRBJ2-2,CASSLVSGSTGELFF,TGTGCCAGCAGCCTGGTGAGCGGGAGCACCGGGGAGCTGTTTTTT
TRBD2,TRBV30,.,TRBJ2-1,CAWKASGDNEQFF,TGTGCCTGGAAGGCTAGCGGGGACAATGAGCAGTTCTTC
TRBD1,TRBV10-3,.,TRBJ1-1,CAILDRVNTEAFF,TGTGCCATCCTCGACAGGGTGAACACTGAAGCTTTCTTT
TRBD2,TRBV5-4,.,TRBJ2-5,CASSSPSGPPGETQYF,TGTGCCAGCAGCTCACCTAGCGGACCTCCGGGAGAGACCCAGTACTTC
TRBD2,TRBV4-1,.,TRBJ2-1,CASSQGTLAGGPVGEQFF,TGCGCCAGCAGTCAAGGGACGTTAGCGGGAGGGCCGGTTGGTGAGCAGTTCTTC
.,TRBV7-6,.,TRBJ2-2,CASSLDWGGAVTGELFF,TGTGCCAGCAGCTTAGATTGGGGGGGCGCGGTTACCGGGGAGCTGTTTTTT
TRBD1,TRBV30,few,TRBJ1-5,CAWSGDRLEPQHF,TGTGCCTGGAGTGGGGACAGGCTGGAGCCCCAGCATTTT
TRBD2,TRBV29-1,.,TRBJ2-5,CSTNLAGGGETQYF,TGCAGCACAAATCTAGCGGGAGGAGGAGAGACCCAGTACTTC
.,TRBV27,.,TRBJ1-5,CASSLTGSNQPQHF,TGTGCCAGCAGTCTAACAGGGAGCAATCAGCCCCAGCATTTT
.,TRBV27,.,TRBJ2-7,CASRSGESYEQYF,TGTGCCAGCAGGTCCGGAGAAAGCTACGAGCAGTACTTC
.,TRBV6-1,.,TRBJ2-1,CASSEAPGGGRAFSNNEQFF,TGTGCCAGCAGTGAAGCCCCAGGGGGCGGGAGGGCCTTCTCCAACAATGAGCAGTTCTTC
.,TRBV4-1,.,TRBJ2-1,CASSPDIYNEQFF,TGCGCCAGCAGCCCTGACATCTACAATGAGCAGTTCTTC
.,TRBV30,.,TRBJ2-7,CASHGGARYEQYF,TGTGCCTCCCACGGAGGGGCGAGGTACGAGCAGTACTTC
TRBD1,TRBV19,.,TRBJ1-2,CASSTPGQTEGYTF,TGTGCCAGTAGTACACCGGGACAGACAGAGGGCTACACCTTC
.,TRBV6-5,.,TRBJ1-5,CASSYDRYQPQHF,TGTGCCAGCAGTTACGACAGGTATCAGCCCCAGCATTTT
.,TRBV11-2,.,TRBJ2-2,CASSSGVNTGELFF,TGTGCCAGCAGCTCAGGGGTTAACACCGGGGAGCTGTTTTTT
.,TRBV4-1,.,TRBJ2-3,CASSQEPIDTQYF,TGCGCCAGCAGCCAGGAGCCTATAGATACGCAGTATTTT
.,TRBV27,.,TRBJ2-2,CASSFVLATNTGELFF,TGTGCCAGCAGTTTCGTCCTGGCCACGAACACCGGGGAGCTGTTTTTT
TRBD1,TRBV2,.,TRBJ2-1,CASRETGARDNEQFF,TGTGCCAGCAGGGAGACAGGGGCAAGAGACAATGAGCAGTTCTTC
TRBD1,TRBV2,.,TRBJ2-5,CASSGDSQETQYF,TGTGCCAGCTCTGGGGACAGCCAAGAGACCCAGTACTTC
.,TRBV4-1,.,TRBJ1-3,CASSHPGSGNTIYF,TGCGCCAGCAGCCACCCAGGGTCGGGAAACACCATATATTTT
.,TRBV5-1,.,TRBJ1-2,CASSLGTVNYGYTF,TGCGCCAGCAGCTTGGGGACAGTCAACTATGGCTACACCTTC
.,TRBV6-5,.,TRBJ1-2,CASSYARGGYTF,TGTGCCAGCAGTTACGCCAGGGGTGGCTACACCTTC
TRBD2,TRBV5-1,.,TRBJ2-1,CASSPNPKPAGGRLIHEQFF,TGCGCCAGCAGCCCAAACCCTAAACCAGCGGGAGGGAGGTTAATTCATGAGCAGTTCTTC
.,TRBV7-9,.,TRBJ1-1,CASSLRGENTEAFF,TGTGCCAGCAGCCTCCGGGGAGAGAACACTGAAGCTTTCTTT
TRBD2,TRBV10-1,.,TRBJ2-7,CASSSGTIDEQYF,TGCGCCAGCAGTTCCGGGACTATCGACGAGCAGTACTTC
TRBD1,TRBV28,.,TRBJ1-2,CASSQGDRVNYGYTF,TGTGCCAGCAGTCAAGGGGACAGGGTGAACTATGGCTACACCTTC
.,TRBV6-1,.,TRBJ1-1,CASAGRGDIEAFF,TGTGCCAGCGCCGGCAGGGGAGATATTGAAGCTTTCTTT
TRBD1,TRBV30,.,TRBJ1-1,CAWAGGDTEAFF,TGTGCCTGGGCAGGGGGTGACACTGAAGCTTTCTTT
.,TRBV19,.,TRBJ1-5,CASSIGGGSNQPQHF,TGTGCCAGTAGTATAGGGGGCGGAAGCAATCAGCCCCAGCATTTT
.,TRBV28,once,TRBJ2-1,CAAGGWRKSNEQFF,TGTGCCGCAGGGGGGTGGAGGAAGAGCAATGAGCAGTTCTTC
.,TRBV2,.,TRBJ2-7,CASTRDNFSYEQYF,TGTGCCAGCACCAGGGATAATTTCTCCTACGAGCAGTACTTC
.,TRBV18,.,TRBJ2-5,CASSPPTKTQYF,TGTGCCAGCTCACCACCCACAAAGACCCAGTACTTC
TRBD2,TRBV5-4,.,TRBJ2-7,CASSLGTSGGGFSYEQYF,TGTGCCAGCAGCTTGGGGACTAGCGGAGGGGGTTTCTCCTACGAGCAGTACTTC
.,TRBV7-9,.,TRBJ2-7,CASSLAGGYEQYF,TGTGCCAGCAGCTTAGCAGGGGGCTACGAGCAGTACTTC
.,TRBV6-1,.,TRBJ1-5,CASSQWGDSNQPQHF,TGTGCCAGCAGTCAGTGGGGGGATAGCAATCAGCCCCAGCATTTT
.,TRBV6-5,.,TRBJ1-5,CASGSVNQPQHF,TGTGCCAGCGGCAGCGTAAATCAGCCCCAGCATTTT
TRBD2,TRBV5-4,.,TRBJ2-1,CASSLYPSGIDEQFF,TGTGCCAGCAGCTTGTACCCTAGCGGGATAGATGAGCAGTTCTTC
.,TRBV6-5,.,TRBJ1-5,CASSYSQGNHQPQHF,TGTGCCAGCAGTTACTCGCAGGGGAACCATCAGCCCCAGCATTTT
.,TRBV19,once,TRBJ1-5,CASNLQGVGNQPQHF,TGTGCCAGTAACCTCCAGGGTGTAGGCAATCAGCCCCAGCATTTT
.,TRBV30,.,TRBJ2-6,CAWSIKGVGGANVLTF,TGTGCCTGGAGTATCAAGGGGGTAGGAGGGGCCAACGTCCTGACTTTC
TRBD2,TRBV6-5,.,TRBJ2-7,CASSYVPVAGNYEQYF,TGTGCCAGCAGTTATGTGCCGGTAGCGGGAAACTACGAGCAGTACTTC
TRBD2,TRBV7-8,.,TRBJ2-7,CASSPGRAPYTSSQYF,TGTGCCAGCAGCCCTGGGAGGGCTCCCTATACGAGTTCGCAGTACTTC
TRBD1,TRBV28,.,TRBJ1-4,CASSLSYDRGANEKLFF,TGTGCCAGCAGCCTTTCCTATGACAGGGGGGCTAATGAAAAACTGTTTTTT
.,TRBV9,few,TRBJ2-5,CASSGIGGYQETQYF,TGTGCCAGCAGCGGTATCGGCGGGTACCAAGAGACCCAGTACTTC
TRBD1,TRBV6-5,.,TRBJ1-2,CASRLRQGYGYTF,TGTGCCAGCAGGCTAAGACAGGGCTATGGCTACACCTTC
TRBD1,TRBV5-1,.,TRBJ1-1,CASSIGQGSLTEAFF,TGCGCCAGCAGCATAGGACAGGGAAGCTTGACTGAAGCTTTCTTT
.,TRBV27,.,TRBJ1-4,CASSLSGQINEKLFF,TGTGCCAGCAGCTTATCGGGGCAGATTAATGAAAAACTGTTTTTT
TRBD1,TRBV5-1,.,TRBJ1-5,CASSLDGRTGNQPQHF,TGCGCCAGCAGCTTGGACGGGCGGACAGGGAACCAGCCCCAGCATTTT
TRBD1,TRBV5-1,once,TRBJ1-1,CASSWGQRNTEAFF,TGCGCCAGCAGCTGGGGACAGCGGAACACTGAAGCTTTCTTT